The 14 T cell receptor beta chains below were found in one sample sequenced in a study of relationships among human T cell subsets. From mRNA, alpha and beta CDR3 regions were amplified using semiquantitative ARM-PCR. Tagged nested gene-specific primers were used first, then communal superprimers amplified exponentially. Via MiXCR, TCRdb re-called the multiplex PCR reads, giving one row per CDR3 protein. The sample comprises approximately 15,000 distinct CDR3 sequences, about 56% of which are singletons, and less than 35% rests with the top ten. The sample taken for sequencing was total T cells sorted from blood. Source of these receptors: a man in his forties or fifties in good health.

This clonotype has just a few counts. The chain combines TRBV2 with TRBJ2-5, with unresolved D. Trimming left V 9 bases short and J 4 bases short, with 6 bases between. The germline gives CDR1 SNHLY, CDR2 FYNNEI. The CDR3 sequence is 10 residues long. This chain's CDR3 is CARYGETQYF. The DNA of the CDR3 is TGTGCCAGATATGGAGAGACCCAGTACTTC.

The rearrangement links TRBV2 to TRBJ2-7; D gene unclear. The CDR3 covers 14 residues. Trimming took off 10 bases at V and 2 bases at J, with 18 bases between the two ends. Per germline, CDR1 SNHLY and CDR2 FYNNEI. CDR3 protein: CATNSVGLTYEQYF. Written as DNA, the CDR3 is TGTGCCACCAACAGTGTAGGTTTGACCTACGAGCAGTACTTC.

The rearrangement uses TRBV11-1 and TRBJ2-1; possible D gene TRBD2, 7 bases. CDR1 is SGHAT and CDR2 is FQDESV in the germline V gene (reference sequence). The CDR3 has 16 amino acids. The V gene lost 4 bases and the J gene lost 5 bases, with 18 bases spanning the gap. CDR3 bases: TGTGCCAGCAGCTACCTTATCTCGGGGGGCCACAATGAGCAGTTCTTC. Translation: CASSYLISGGHNEQFF.

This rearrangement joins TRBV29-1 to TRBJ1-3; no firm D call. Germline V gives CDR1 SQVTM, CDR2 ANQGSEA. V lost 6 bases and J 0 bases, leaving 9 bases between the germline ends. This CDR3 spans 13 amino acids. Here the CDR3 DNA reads TGCAGCGTAACAAAGGGCTCTGGAAACACCATATATTTT. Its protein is CSVTKGSGNTIYF.

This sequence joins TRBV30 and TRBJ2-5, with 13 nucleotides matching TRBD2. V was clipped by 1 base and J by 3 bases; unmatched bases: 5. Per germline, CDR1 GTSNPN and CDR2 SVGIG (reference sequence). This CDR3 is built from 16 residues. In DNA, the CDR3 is TGTGCCTGGAGTGAGGGACTAGCGGGGCAAAAAGAGACCCAGTACTTC. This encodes CAWSEGLAGQKETQYF.

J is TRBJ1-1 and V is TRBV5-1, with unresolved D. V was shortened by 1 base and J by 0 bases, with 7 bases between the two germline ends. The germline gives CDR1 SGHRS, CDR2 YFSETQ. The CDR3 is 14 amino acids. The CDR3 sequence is CASSLSAMNTEAFF. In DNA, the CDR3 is TGCGCCAGCAGCTTGTCAGCAATGAACACTGAAGCTTTCTTT. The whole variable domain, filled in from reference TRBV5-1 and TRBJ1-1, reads KAGVTQTPRYLIKTRGQQVTLSCSPISGHRSVSWYQQTPGQGLQFLFEYFSETQRNKGNFPGRFSGRQFSNSRSEMNVSTLELGDSALYLCASSLSAMNTEAFFGQGTRLTVV.

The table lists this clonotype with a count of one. This CDR3 reads CAISDVSGSDTQYF. The CDR3 bases are TGTGCCATCAGTGATGTTTCAGGGAGTGATACGCAGTATTTT. This chain connects TRBV10-3 to TRBJ2-3; TRBD1 or TRBD2 may be the D gene (5 bases each). Trimming removed 3 bases at V and 6 bases at J, with 13 bases between. CDR1 is ENHRY, CDR2 SYGVKD, per germline. This CDR3 is 14 amino acids long.

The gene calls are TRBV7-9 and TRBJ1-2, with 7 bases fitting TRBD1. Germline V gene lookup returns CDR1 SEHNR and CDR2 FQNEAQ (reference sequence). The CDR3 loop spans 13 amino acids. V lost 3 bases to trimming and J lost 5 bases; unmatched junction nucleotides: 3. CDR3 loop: CASSFTGVYGYTF. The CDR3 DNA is TGTGCCAGCAGCTTTACAGGGGTGTATGGCTACACCTTC.

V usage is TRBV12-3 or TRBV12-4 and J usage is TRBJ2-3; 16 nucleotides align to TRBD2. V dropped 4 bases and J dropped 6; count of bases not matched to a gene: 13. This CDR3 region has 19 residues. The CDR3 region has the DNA TGTGCCAGCAGTTCCCTCCTCGGGACTAGCGGGAGGGCCAAGGATACGCAGTATTTT. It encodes CASSSLLGTSGRAKDTQYF.

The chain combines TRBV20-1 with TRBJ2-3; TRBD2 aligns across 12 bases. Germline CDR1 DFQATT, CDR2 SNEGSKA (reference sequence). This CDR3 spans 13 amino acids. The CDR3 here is CRTSGSVADTQYF. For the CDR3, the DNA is TGCAGGACTAGCGGGAGTGTAGCAGATACGCAGTATTTT.

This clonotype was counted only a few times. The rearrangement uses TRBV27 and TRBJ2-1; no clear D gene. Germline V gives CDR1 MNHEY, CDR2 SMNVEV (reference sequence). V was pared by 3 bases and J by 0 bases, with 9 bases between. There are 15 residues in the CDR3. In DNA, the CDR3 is TGTGCCAGCAGTTTGGCACAGAGCTCCTACAATGAGCAGTTCTTC. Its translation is CASSLAQSSYNEQFF.

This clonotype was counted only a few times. In DNA, the CDR3 is TGCAGTGCTAGAGGCGACAGGAACACTGAAGCTTTCTTT. It yields the protein CSARGDRNTEAFF. The rearrangement joins TRBV20-1 to TRBJ1-1, with D possibly matching TRBD1 (5 bases). Trimming removed 1 base at V and 1 base at J, with 7 bases between. CDR1 and CDR2 from the germline V gene are DFQATT and SNEGSKA (reference sequence). The CDR3 sequence is 13 residues long.

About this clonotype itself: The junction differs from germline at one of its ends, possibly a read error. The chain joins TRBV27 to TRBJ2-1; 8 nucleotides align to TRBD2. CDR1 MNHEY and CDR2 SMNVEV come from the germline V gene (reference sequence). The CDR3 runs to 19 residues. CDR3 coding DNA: TGTGCCAGCAGTCTATCGTTTCTCTGGACGGGAGGGCCTCAGAATGAGCAGTTCTTC. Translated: CASSLSFLWTGGPQNEQFF.

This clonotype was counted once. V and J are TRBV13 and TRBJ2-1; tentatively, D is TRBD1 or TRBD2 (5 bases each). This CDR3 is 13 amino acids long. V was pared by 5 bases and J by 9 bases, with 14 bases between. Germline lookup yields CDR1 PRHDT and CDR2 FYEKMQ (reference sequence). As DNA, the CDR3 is TGTGCCAGCAGCCTAGAAGGGACCGCTGAGCAGTTCTTC. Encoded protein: CASSLEGTAEQFF.